The 28 T cell receptor beta chains below come from one sample, sequenced in a study of T cell repertoires in cytomegalovirus infection. One entry per CDR3 protein results from TCRdb running MiXCR on the reads. Of more than 400,000 distinct CDR3 sequences in the sample, less than 30% were seen once. The material sequenced was PBMCs. Receptor source: a human donor in good health (CMV status not recorded). Some clones in this sample may be carry-over from other donors' samples.

CDR3 DNA sequence: TGTGCCAGCAGTGACTCTTGGGGATCGAACTATGGCTACACCTTC. Its protein is CASSDSWGSNYGYTF. This chain uses TRBV6-4 with TRBJ1-2; D gene ambiguous. V gave up 0 bases and J gave up 2 bases, with 10 bases separating them. Germline assignment: CDR1 MRHNA and CDR2 SNTAGT. This CDR3 has 15 amino acids.

The rearrangement joins TRBV10-2 to TRBJ1-2; TRBD1 agrees at 8 bases. With 4 bases clipped from V and 7 bases from J, the junction kept 11 bases outside the gene matches. Germline CDR1 and CDR2: WSHSY and SAAADI. This CDR3 region has 15 residues. This CDR3 is CASSAPAAGGFGYTF. The CDR3 DNA reads as TGCGCCAGCAGTGCCCCGGCGGCAGGGGGCTTTGGCTACACCTTC.

This clonotype was recorded a few times. This chain connects TRBV10-3 to TRBJ2-7; 7 nucleotides agree with TRBD1. V shed 11 bases and J 3 bases; nucleotides not matched to a gene: 10. The length of the CDR3 is 13 residues. Germline CDR1 and CDR2: ENHRY and SYGVKD. CDR3 protein: CAARDSGGYEQYF. In DNA, the CDR3 is TGTGCCGCCCGGGACAGCGGAGGCTACGAGCAGTACTTC.

This clonotype has a count of ten or more. The chain couples TRBV7-8 to TRBJ2-5, with D possibly matching TRBD2 (6 bases). Trimming removed 0 bases at V and 4 bases at J, with 18 bases between. This CDR3 region has 17 residues. Germline values: CDR1 SGHVS, CDR2 FQNEAQ. DNA of the CDR3: TGTGCCAGCAGCTTAGCTCAGGGCGGGACGGGCTTAGAGACCCAGTACTTC. It specifies CASSLAQGGTGLETQYF.

This clonotype was recorded many times. The J gene is TRBJ2-1, the V gene TRBV7-2, with 9 positions matching TRBD2. The trim removed 5 bases at V and 15 bases at J, leaving 14 bases unmatched. The germline V gene encodes CDR1 SGHTA and CDR2 FQGNSA. This CDR3 region has 14 residues. The CDR3 here is CASSPSVAGESRFF. Here the CDR3 DNA reads TGTGCCAGCAGCCCTAGTGTAGCGGGAGAGTCGCGGTTCTTC.

V gene TRBV20-1 combines with J gene TRBJ1-4; 7 bases map to TRBD1. The germline gives CDR1 DFQATT, CDR2 SNEGSKA (reference sequence). There are 15 residues in the CDR3. CDR3 amino acids: CSAQPGGATNEKLFF. Written as DNA, the CDR3 is TGCAGCGCTCAGCCAGGGGGGGCAACTAATGAAAAACTGTTTTTT.

In this sample, this clonotype turned up many times. One end of the junction does not line up with germline, which may come from a read error. This chain links TRBV5-1 with TRBJ2-1; 9 nucleotides align to TRBD2. Germline values: CDR1 SGHRS, CDR2 YFSETQ. The CDR3 contains 15 residues. The CDR3 region is CASSLGLAGLNEQFF. The CDR3 bases are TGTGCCAGCAGCTTAGGGCTAGCGGGGCTAAATGAGCAGTTCTTC.

This chain joins TRBV19 and TRBJ1-2; 9 nucleotides match TRBD1. The CDR3 runs 13 residues. Trimming cost V 3 bases and J 8 bases; bases outside gene matches: 4. CDR1 is LNHDA, CDR2 SQIVND, per germline (reference sequence). In nucleotides, the CDR3 is TGTGCCAGTAGTATCTCGACAGGGGGAGGCTACACCTTC. This translates into CASSISTGGGYTF.

In its sample, this clonotype was seen many times. The chain recombines TRBV7-2 with TRBJ2-6; D gene uncertain. Germline V CDR1 and CDR2: SGHTA, FQGNSA. Trimming left V 2 bases short and J 0 bases short, with 11 bases between. This CDR3 has 17 amino acids. The CDR3: CASSLSATASGANVLTF. In DNA form, the CDR3 reads TGTGCCAGCAGCTTAAGTGCTACAGCCTCTGGGGCCAACGTCCTGACTTTC.

This clonotype has a handful of counts. The chain is built from TRBV10-3 and TRBJ2-1, with 9 bases identical to TRBD2. The V segment lost 11 bases and the J segment 3 bases; nucleotides outside the gene matches: 5. The germline gives CDR1 ENHRY, CDR2 SYGVKD. There are 13 residues in the CDR3. The chain's CDR3 is CALGLAGYNEQFF. CDR3 nucleotides: TGTGCCTTGGGACTAGCCGGCTACAATGAGCAGTTCTTC.

The chain employs TRBV11-2 and TRBJ2-2, with 10 bases fitting TRBD1. Germline CDR1 SGHAT, CDR2 FQNNGV. Losses at the gene ends were 5 bases for V and 6 bases for J; bases not matched to a gene: 9. This CDR3 contains 16 residues. CDR3 protein: CASSRTGTGVAGELFF. CDR3 DNA: TGTGCCAGCAGCCGAACCGGGACAGGGGTGGCCGGGGAGCTGTTTTTT.

In its sample, this clonotype was seen a few times. The chain links TRBV18 to TRBJ2-3; tentatively, D is TRBD1 (6 bases). Germline V gene data show CDR1 as KGHSH and CDR2 as LQKENI. V was shortened by 1 base and J by 2 bases, with 7 bases between the two germline ends. This CDR3 region has 14 residues. For the CDR3, the DNA is TGTGCCAGCTCACCACGGGACACCACAGATACGCAGTATTTT. This translates into CASSPRDTTDTQYF.

The chain carries TRBV19 and TRBJ1-5; maybe TRBD1 (5 bases). The CDR3 length is 15 residues. CDR1 is LNHDA, CDR2 SQIVND, per germline (reference sequence). The ends were cut back, 1 base at V and 5 bases at J, with 12 bases in the middle. The CDR3 protein is CASSIVGGADQPQHF. In nucleotides, the CDR3 is TGTGCCAGTAGTATAGTTGGGGGAGCGGATCAGCCCCAGCATTTT.

This clonotype was seen more than once but under ten times. The V call is TRBV6-2 or TRBV6-3, the J call TRBJ2-7; 8 positions agree with TRBD2. The V segment lost 2 bases and the J segment 7 bases; nucleotides outside the gene matches: 7. Germline V gene data show CDR1 as MNHEY and CDR2 as SVGEGT. This CDR3 has 14 amino acids. CDR3 sequence reads: CASSYGGGRSEQYV. The DNA for the CDR3 is TGTGCCAGCAGTTACGGCGGCGGGAGGAGTGAGCAGTACGTC.

This clonotype was picked up many times. J is TRBJ1-1 and V is TRBV7-2; D is perhaps TRBD1 (5 bases). The CDR3 is made up of 14 amino acids. With 6 bases removed from V and 1 base from J, the gap between germline ends came to 12 bases. The germline V gene encodes CDR1 SGHTA and CDR2 FQGNSA. The CDR3 region is CASRAGQENTEAFF. CDR3 bases: TGTGCCAGCAGAGCGGGGCAGGAGAACACTGAAGCTTTCTTT.

This clonotype was observed a handful of times. CDR3 loop: CASSQLGGEQYF. In nucleotides, the CDR3 is TGTGCCAGCAGTCAACTCGGGGGGGAGCAGTACTTC. The V call is TRBV7-2, the J call TRBJ2-7; TRBD2 matches 7 bases. Germline V CDR1 and CDR2: SGHTA, FQGNSA. With V trimmed by 6 bases and J by 7 bases, 6 bases remained unmatched. This CDR3 spans 12 amino acids.

There are a few counts of this clonotype. The genes are TRBV5-1 and TRBJ2-7, with 7 bases aligning to TRBD1. Trimming at V came to 0 bases and at J to 2 bases, leaving 2 bases not matched to a gene. CDR3 size: 14 residues. CDR1 and CDR2 (germline): SGHRS, YFSETQ. CDR3 sequence: CASSLGQGAYEQYV. CDR3 nucleotide sequence: TGCGCCAGCAGCTTGGGGCAGGGGGCCTACGAGCAGTACGTC.

This clonotype was found a few times. The chain joins TRBV10-3 to TRBJ2-1; D is unresolved. Germline-derived CDR1 and CDR2 are ENHRY and SYGVKD. The CDR3 is 16 residues long. The V and J ends lost 5 bases and 0 bases respectively, with 14 bases between them. The CDR3 nucleotides are TGTGCCATCAGTATGACGGTCTCGAGCTCCTACAATGAGCAGTTCTTC. Translation gives CAISMTVSSSYNEQFF.

The gene calls are TRBV28 and TRBJ1-5; D may be TRBD1 (6 bases). This CDR3 has 13 amino acids. CDR1 and CDR2 from the germline V gene are MDHEN and SYDVKM. The V gene lost 3 bases and the J gene lost 9 bases, with 12 bases spanning the gap. CDR3 DNA: TGTGCCAGCAGTTTCGGGAGCAGGGGGCCCCAGCATTTT. Protein sequence: CASSFGSRGPQHF.

The rearrangement uses TRBV12-3 or TRBV12-4 and TRBJ1-4; 7 positions match TRBD1. V was clipped by 3 bases and J by 10 bases; unmatched bases: 8. The CDR3 covers 14 residues. The CDR3 DNA follows: TGTGCCAGCAGTTTTGGGCAGGGGGGAGGAAAACTGTTTTTT. Translation gives CASSFGQGGGKLFF.

This chain uses TRBV5-1 with TRBJ2-2; 7 nucleotides align to TRBD1. Germline values: CDR1 SGHRS, CDR2 YFSETQ. V lost 2 bases, J lost 6 bases, and 7 bases stayed unmatched. The CDR3 contains 15 residues. CDR3 residues: CASSFGQAGPGELFF. The CDR3 DNA follows: TGCGCCAGCAGCTTCGGACAGGCCGGGCCCGGGGAGCTGTTTTTT.

This clonotype was seen a few times. The chain has TRBV12-3 or TRBV12-4 and TRBJ1-5; no firm D call. The CDR3 runs to 13 residues. V dropped 3 bases and J dropped 3 bases, with 6 bases sitting between them. The CDR3 sequence is CASSFYANQPQHF. CDR3 bases: TGTGCCAGCAGTTTCTATGCCAATCAGCCCCAGCATTTT.

The genes are TRBV7-6 and TRBJ1-2; TRBD1 is a possible D gene (6 bases). Per the germline V gene, CDR1 is SGHVS and CDR2 is FNYEAQ. This CDR3 has 13 amino acids. V shed 5 bases and J shed 3 bases, with 10 bases lying between them. The CDR3 spells CASSPEGDYGYTF. CDR3 nucleotide sequence: TGTGCCAGCAGCCCCGAGGGGGACTATGGCTACACCTTC.

This clonotype was picked up one time. This may be a read error: a much more frequent sequence differs by one nucleotide. The genes are TRBV7-2 and TRBJ2-2; TRBD1 agrees at 7 bases. Germline CDR1 reads SGHTA; CDR2 reads FQGNSA. Trimming cost V 3 bases and J 4 bases; bases outside gene matches: 5. The CDR3 loop spans 15 amino acids. This chain's CDR3 is CASSLDRMSTGELFF. The CDR3 DNA sequence: TGTGCCAGCAGCTTGGACAGGATGAGCACCGGGGAGCTGTTTTTT.

In its sample, this clonotype was seen many times. The gene calls are TRBV7-9 and TRBJ2-1; 10 nucleotides align to TRBD2. Germline values: CDR1 SEHNR, CDR2 FQNEAQ (reference sequence). The CDR3 is made up of 17 amino acids. J gave up 2 bases and V 5 bases, and 9 bases lay outside the gene matches. This chain's CDR3 is CASSPSLLAGPYNEQFF. Here the CDR3 DNA reads TGTGCCAGCAGCCCATCTTTACTAGCGGGACCCTACAATGAGCAGTTCTTC. Full variable domain (remainder filled in from reference TRBV7-9 and TRBJ2-1): DTGVSQNPRHKITKRGQNVTFRCDPISEHNRLYWYRQTLGQGPEFLTYFQNEAQLEKSRLLSDRFSAERPKGSFSTLEIQRTEQGDSAMYLCASSPSLLAGPYNEQFFGPGTRLTVL.

V and J are TRBV2 and TRBJ2-3, with 7 bases lining up with TRBD2. This CDR3 has 15 residues. The V gene's germline CDR1 is SNHLY and CDR2 FYNNEI. V gave up 2 bases and J gave up 1 base; unmatched junction bases: 3. CDR3 sequence reads: CASSEPSGGTDTQYF. CDR3 bases: TGTGCCAGCAGTGAACCAAGCGGGGGCACAGATACGCAGTATTTT.

The rearrangement joins TRBV20-1 to TRBJ1-1; TRBD1 might be the D (6 bases). The germline CDR1 and CDR2 sequences are DFQATT and SNEGSKA (reference sequence). This CDR3 is 16 amino acids long. Trimming cost V 0 bases and J 5 bases, with 19 bases left between them. The CDR3: CSAREAERIGGTEAFF. The DNA of the CDR3 is TGCAGTGCTAGAGAGGCGGAGAGGATAGGGGGGACTGAAGCTTTCTTT.

The CDR3 sequence is CSVVGADGGIGAFF. The CDR3 DNA is TGCAGCGTTGTGGGAGCCGACGGGGGCATAGGGGCTTTCTTT. The chain employs TRBV29-1 and TRBJ1-1, with D maybe TRBD1 (6 bases). The germline V gene has CDR1 SQVTM and CDR2 ANQGSEA. Trimming shortened V by 4 bases and J by 11 bases, and 23 bases separated the two germline ends. The CDR3 runs to 14 residues.